This T cell receptor (beta chain) was sequenced during a study of PD-L1 blockade in urothelial cancer. Study context: Prior chemotherapy in patients spanned 0 to 3 regimens. Analysis of blood occurred 3 weeks (second dose) and 6 weeks after treatment start.

V lost 1 base to trimming and J lost 8 bases; unmatched junction nucleotides: 4. Germline V CDR1 and CDR2: LNHDA, SQIVND (reference sequence). There are 16 residues in the CDR3. Study results and limitations: Below-median pretreatment blood TCR clonality was associated with improved progression-free and overall survival.

Time point of the sample: pretreatment peripheral blood. Each patient's cancer was a locally advanced or metastatic urothelial carcinoma. Method: immunoSEQ multiplex PCR; TCRdb's copy keeps in-frame clones and lacks some. The table lists 56,000 or so clones, 85% to 90% of them singletons. Turning to this clone: No antigen is known for it.

This TCR came from a man between 65 and 85 years old with urothelial cancer. The chain couples TRBV19 to TRBJ2-1, with TRBD2 matching over 14 bases. This specimen consisted of PBMCs, obtained around atezolizumab (anti-PD-L1) treatment. The CDR3 sequence: CASSIGTSGRSDEQFF. DNA for the CDR3: TGTGCCAGTAGTATAGGGACTAGCGGGAGGAGTGATGAGCAGTTCTTC.